This T cell receptor beta chain is from a study of vaccination effects on CD4 cells after COVID-19. Regarding this clone: Its antigen remains unknown.

Germline CDR1 is SGHRS and CDR2 is YFSETQ. Trimming took 0 bases from V and 0 from J, leaving 12 bases between them. This CDR3 has 16 residues. Produced via immunoSEQ multiplex PCR; TCRdb's table is partial and in-frame only. The sample holds 65,000 to 90,000 clones, 65% to 80% seen once. Expansion of antigen-specific CD4+ T cells with viral peptide pools was carried out by the ViraFEST assay before sequencing. Following 10 days of culture, CD4+ T cells were isolated. Nucleocapsid antibodies were negative in the vaccine recipients, who had never had SARS-CoV-2 infection. The receptor's source is a human donor who received a COVID-19 vaccine. The sequences come from CD4+ T cells from PBMCs cultured with HCoV-NL63 spike peptides, collected before COVID-19 vaccination. The V call is TRBV5-1, the J call TRBJ2-5, with D unclear. The CDR3: CASSLVVGFNQETQYF. For the CDR3, the DNA is TGCGCCAGCAGCTTGGTCGTAGGCTTTAACCAAGAGACCCAGTACTTC. Using reference TRBV5-1 and TRBJ2-5 for the parts outside the CDR3, the full variable domain is KAGVTQTPRYLIKTRGQQVTLSCSPISGHRSVSWYQQTPGQGLQFLFEYFSETQRNKGNFPGRFSGRQFSNSRSEMNVSTLELGDSALYLCASSLVVGFNQETQYFGPGTRLLVL.